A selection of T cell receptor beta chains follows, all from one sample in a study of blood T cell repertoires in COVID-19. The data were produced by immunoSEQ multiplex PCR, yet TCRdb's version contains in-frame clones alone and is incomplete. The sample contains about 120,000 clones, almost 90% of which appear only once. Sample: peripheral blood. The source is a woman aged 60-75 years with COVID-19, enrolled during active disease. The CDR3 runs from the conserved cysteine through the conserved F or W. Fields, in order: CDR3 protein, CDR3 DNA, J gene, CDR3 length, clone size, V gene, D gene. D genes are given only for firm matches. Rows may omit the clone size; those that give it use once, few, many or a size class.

CDR3: CASSQAGQGASEQYF; DNA: TGTGCCAGCAGCCAAGCGGGACAGGGGGCCAGCGAGCAGTACTTC; J: TRBJ2-7; length: 15; size: NA; V: TRBV4-2; D: TRBD1
CDR3: CSASFAGGAVLKLTEAFF; DNA: TGCAGTGCTAGTTTTGCAGGGGGCGCGGTTCTAAAGCTCACTGAAGCTTTCTTT; J: TRBJ1-1; length: 18; size: NA; V: TRBV20-1; D: TRBD1
CDR3: CASSYASQGGTEAFF; DNA: TGTGCCAGCAGTTACGCGTCACAGGGAGGGACTGAAGCTTTCTTT; J: TRBJ1-1; length: 15; size: NA; V: TRBV6-5; D: NA
CDR3: CASSILASASGNTIYF; DNA: TGTGCCAGTAGTATTCTCGCCAGCGCCTCTGGAAACACCATATATTTT; J: TRBJ1-3; length: 16; size: NA; V: TRBV19; D: NA
CDR3: CARTPGIENSPLHF; DNA: TGTGCCAGGACTCCCGGGATCGAGAATTCACCCCTCCACTTT; J: TRBJ1-6; length: 14; size: once; V: TRBV2; D: NA
CDR3: CASSYSTRTGIQYF; DNA: TGTGCCAGCAGTTACTCTACAAGGACAGGCATACAGTACTTC; J: TRBJ2-7; length: 14; size: NA; V: TRBV6-5; D: TRBD1
CDR3: CASSLLSGGANTGELFF; DNA: TGTGCCAGCAGCCTTCTAAGCGGGGGAGCGAACACCGGGGAGCTGTTTTTT; J: TRBJ2-2; length: 17; size: NA; V: TRBV11-2; D: TRBD2
CDR3: CATSRGQGLSTDTQYF; DNA: TGTGCCACCAGCAGAGGACAGGGTTTAAGCACAGATACGCAGTATTTT; J: TRBJ2-3; length: 16; size: NA; V: TRBV15; D: TRBD1
CDR3: CASSFVRGTGELFF; DNA: TGTGCCAGCAGCTTTGTCCGGGGCACCGGGGAGCTGTTTTTT; J: TRBJ2-2; length: 14; size: NA; V: TRBV7-8; D: NA
CDR3: CASRSGAGGPNTGELFF; DNA: TGTGCCAGTAGATCAGGAGCGGGGGGGCCGAACACCGGGGAGCTGTTTTTT; J: TRBJ2-2; length: 17; size: NA; V: TRBV19; D: TRBD2
CDR3: CASRTTGNSPLHF; DNA: TGTGCCAGTAGGACTACAGGGAATTCACCCCTCCACTTT; J: TRBJ1-6; length: 13; size: NA; V: TRBV19; D: NA
CDR3: CASSLTYTDYEQYF; DNA: TGTGCCAGCAGCTTAACTTATACAGACTACGAGCAGTACTTC; J: TRBJ2-7; length: 14; size: NA; V: TRBV7-2; D: NA
CDR3: CASSSRQGGTGELFF; DNA: TGTGCCAGCAGCTCCAGACAGGGGGGCACCGGGGAGCTGTTTTTT; J: TRBJ2-2; length: 15; size: NA; V: TRBV11-2; D: TRBD1
CDR3: CASSREGANTGELFF; DNA: TGTGCCAGCAGCCGCGAGGGCGCGAACACCGGGGAGCTGTTTTTT; J: TRBJ2-2; length: 15; size: NA; V: TRBV3-1/TRBV3-2; D: NA
CDR3: CASSRTSLGEQYF; DNA: TGTGCCAGCAGTCGGACTAGCTTAGGCGAGCAGTACTTC; J: TRBJ2-7; length: 13; size: NA; V: TRBV3-1/TRBV3-2; D: TRBD2
CDR3: CASSPPPVGGTEAFF; DNA: TGTGCCAGCTCACCACCGCCGGTTGGCGGCACTGAAGCTTTCTTT; J: TRBJ1-1; length: 15; size: few; V: TRBV18; D: NA
CDR3: CASSREGGTGELFF; DNA: TGTGCCAGCAGCCGGGAAGGAGGGACCGGGGAGCTGTTTTTT; J: TRBJ2-2; length: 14; size: NA; V: TRBV5-5; D: NA
CDR3: CAWRRPTGTYEQYF; DNA: TGTGCCTGGAGAAGGCCCACAGGAACCTACGAGCAGTACTTC; J: TRBJ2-7; length: 14; size: once; V: TRBV30; D: NA
CDR3: CASTPKPTGATYEQYF; DNA: TGTGCCAGTACCCCTAAACCGACAGGAGCGACTTACGAGCAGTACTTC; J: TRBJ2-7; length: 16; size: NA; V: TRBV19; D: NA
CDR3: CASSSSGGATDTQYF; DNA: TGTGCCAGCAGTTCTAGCGGGGGGGCCACAGATACGCAGTATTTT; J: TRBJ2-3; length: 15; size: few; V: TRBV6-2/TRBV6-3; D: TRBD2
CDR3: CASSLAPSYEQYF; DNA: TGTGCCAGCAGTTTAGCGCCCAGCTACGAGCAGTACTTC; J: TRBJ2-7; length: 13; size: NA; V: TRBV12-3/TRBV12-4; D: NA
CDR3: CASSVAGDPMNTEAFF; DNA: TGTGCCAGCAGCGTGGCAGGGGACCCCATGAACACTGAAGCTTTCTTT; J: TRBJ1-1; length: 16; size: NA; V: TRBV9; D: NA
CDR3: CASSGTGGIAKNIQYF; DNA: TGTGCCAGCAGTGGGACAGGGGGGATAGCCAAAAACATTCAGTACTTC; J: TRBJ2-4; length: 16; size: NA; V: TRBV7-2; D: TRBD1
CDR3: CASSPPVGGRRGNEQFF; DNA: TGTGCCAGCTCACCACCCGTCGGGGGGCGGAGGGGCAATGAGCAGTTCTTC; J: TRBJ2-1; length: 17; size: NA; V: TRBV18; D: NA
CDR3: CASSPGSASRTGGEKLFF; DNA: TGCGCCAGCAGCCCCGGGTCTGCCAGTCGGACAGGGGGTGAAAAACTGTTTTTT; J: TRBJ1-4; length: 18; size: NA; V: TRBV4-1; D: TRBD1
CDR3: CASSSDSGEKLFF; DNA: TGCGCCAGCAGCTCTGACAGCGGGGAAAAACTGTTTTTT; J: TRBJ1-4; length: 13; size: NA; V: TRBV5-1; D: NA
CDR3: CASSSAGSEQYF; DNA: TGTGCCAGCAGCTCGGCCGGGAGCGAGCAGTACTTC; J: TRBJ2-7; length: 12; size: NA; V: TRBV11-3; D: NA
CDR3: CSASAGQGKYGYTF; DNA: TGCAGTGCTAGTGCGGGACAGGGGAAGTATGGCTACACCTTC; J: TRBJ1-2; length: 14; size: NA; V: TRBV20-1; D: TRBD1
CDR3: CASTVTVTNTEAFF; DNA: TGTGCCAGTACCGTTACAGTGACGAACACTGAAGCTTTCTTT; J: TRBJ1-1; length: 14; size: NA; V: TRBV19; D: NA
CDR3: CASSFGQGETQYF; DNA: TGTGCCAGTAGTTTCGGACAGGGAGAGACCCAGTACTTC; J: TRBJ2-5; length: 13; size: NA; V: TRBV19; D: TRBD1
CDR3: CASSSTLNEQFF; DNA: TGTGCCAGCAGCTCTACTCTGAATGAGCAGTTCTTC; J: TRBJ2-1; length: 12; size: NA; V: TRBV7-9; D: NA
CDR3: CASSLGRGPTNEKLFF; DNA: TGTGCCAGCAGCTTGGGAAGGGGGCCAACTAATGAAAAACTGTTTTTT; J: TRBJ1-4; length: 16; size: NA; V: TRBV5-5; D: TRBD1
CDR3: CASSQERLGQGMSQPQHF; DNA: TGTGCCAGCAGCCAAGAAAGGCTCGGGCAGGGGATGAGTCAGCCCCAGCATTTT; J: TRBJ1-5; length: 18; size: NA; V: TRBV4-2; D: NA
CDR3: CATSRGQGLNEQFF; DNA: TGTGCCACCAGCAGAGGTCAGGGCCTGAATGAGCAGTTCTTC; J: TRBJ2-1; length: 14; size: NA; V: TRBV15; D: NA
CDR3: CASRTGLGEQYF; DNA: TGTGCCAGCAGGACAGGGCTAGGCGAGCAGTACTTC; J: TRBJ2-7; length: 12; size: NA; V: TRBV6-5; D: TRBD1
CDR3: CASSTGTGVEQFF; DNA: TGTGCCAGCAGCACTGGGACAGGGGTCGAGCAGTTCTTC; J: TRBJ2-1; length: 13; size: NA; V: TRBV5-6; D: TRBD1
CDR3: CASRLGHTEAFF; DNA: TGCGCCAGCAGACTAGGGCACACTGAAGCTTTCTTT; J: TRBJ1-1; length: 12; size: NA; V: TRBV5-1; D: NA
CDR3: CASSPAGTAYGYTF; DNA: TGTGCCAGCAGCCCCGCCGGGACAGCCTATGGCTACACCTTC; J: TRBJ1-2; length: 14; size: NA; V: TRBV27; D: TRBD1
CDR3: CASIPSLMNTEAFF; DNA: TGTGCCAGCATCCCGAGCCTCATGAACACTGAAGCTTTCTTT; J: TRBJ1-1; length: 14; size: NA; V: TRBV6-2/TRBV6-3; D: NA
CDR3: CSVELLNTEAFF; DNA: TGCAGCGTTGAACTCCTGAACACTGAAGCTTTCTTT; J: TRBJ1-1; length: 12; size: once; V: TRBV29-1; D: NA
CDR3: CASSLDTGATNEKLFF; DNA: TGTGCCAGCAGCTTAGATACAGGGGCGACTAATGAAAAACTGTTTTTT; J: TRBJ1-4; length: 16; size: NA; V: TRBV7-2; D: TRBD1
CDR3: CAIRGPGQGPMNTEAFF; DNA: TGTGCCATCAGGGGTCCGGGACAGGGGCCAATGAACACTGAAGCTTTCTTT; J: TRBJ1-1; length: 17; size: NA; V: TRBV10-3; D: TRBD1
CDR3: CSASPDSDGNTIYF; DNA: TGCAGTGCTAGTCCCGACAGCGATGGAAACACCATATATTTT; J: TRBJ1-3; length: 14; size: NA; V: TRBV20-1; D: NA
CDR3: CASRRSQGSEQYF; DNA: TGTGCCAGCAGACGTTCTCAGGGTTCCGAGCAGTACTTC; J: TRBJ2-7; length: 13; size: NA; V: TRBV3-1/TRBV3-2; D: NA
CDR3: CASSFADYNEQFF; DNA: TGTGCCAGCAGCTTCGCAGATTACAATGAGCAGTTCTTC; J: TRBJ2-1; length: 13; size: NA; V: TRBV11-3; D: NA
CDR3: CASSPGTADYGYTF; DNA: TGTGCCAGCAGCCCCGGGACAGCGGACTATGGCTACACCTTC; J: TRBJ1-2; length: 14; size: once; V: TRBV7-3; D: TRBD1
CDR3: CASSLVGRGSYEQYF; DNA: TGTGCCAGCAGCTTAGTCGGCAGGGGCTCCTACGAGCAGTACTTC; J: TRBJ2-7; length: 15; size: NA; V: TRBV7-6; D: NA
CDR3: CASSVWRTRDRRGNQPQHF; DNA: TGTGCCAGCAGCGTATGGAGGACGCGGGACAGGAGAGGAAATCAGCCCCAGCATTTT; J: TRBJ1-5; length: 19; size: NA; V: TRBV9; D: TRBD1
CDR3: CASSQSRAVSGNTIYF; DNA: TGTGCCAGCAGCCAATCGCGGGCAGTCTCTGGAAACACCATATATTTT; J: TRBJ1-3; length: 16; size: few; V: TRBV16; D: NA
CDR3: CASSMGTGINSPLHF; DNA: TGTGCCAGTAGTATGGGGACAGGAATTAATTCACCCCTCCACTTT; J: TRBJ1-6; length: 15; size: few; V: TRBV19; D: TRBD1
CDR3: CASRRTTGGGYTF; DNA: TGTGCCAGTAGAAGGACAACCGGGGGTGGCTACACCTTC; J: TRBJ1-2; length: 13; size: NA; V: TRBV19; D: NA